The clone carrying this TCR beta chain was counted only a few times. What it binds is not known. Trimming took 5 bases from V and 6 from J, leaving 10 bases between them. The CDR3 runs 12 residues. Germline V gives CDR1 LNHDA, CDR2 SQIVND (reference sequence). The diagnoses drew upon clinical symptoms, serum thyroxine and TRAb, thyroid ultrasound and orbital computed tomography. Cells are PBMCs isolated from 9 to 10 ml of fresh blood. This specimen belongs to a study of T cells in Graves' hyperthyroidism and ophthalmopathy. Background on the study: Any treatment followed the collection of peripheral blood at initial diagnosis. Study findings and constraints: Using 13 V-J features, a model discriminated ophthalmopathy from stable hyperthyroidism.

The CDR3 regions of TCR beta were amplified from RNA transcripts. Researchers ran a first-round RT-PCR on the TCR CDR3 using the HTBI primer set. TCRdb reprocessed the multiplex PCR reads via MiXCR and lists one record per CDR3 protein. The sample shows 200,000 or so distinct CDR3 sequences, about a sixth of them seen only once. V usage is TRBV19 and J usage is TRBJ1-1, with no clear D. The TCR comes from a woman aged 45-65 years with Graves' hyperthyroidism. Sequenced: blood. The CDR3 DNA reads TGTGCCAGTAGTCCGGGGATCGCTGAAGCTTTCTTT. Translating gives CASSPGIAEAFF. Complete variable domain (other parts from reference TRBV19 and TRBJ1-1): DGGITQSPKYLFRKEGQNVTLSCEQNLNHDAMYWYRQDPGQGLRLIYYSQIVNDFQKGDIAEGYSVSREKKESFPLTVTSAQKNPTAFYLCASSPGIAEAFFGQGTRLTVV.